A selection of T cell receptor beta chains follows, all from one sample in a study of vaccination and CD4 T cells after COVID-19. The antigens for these receptors are not known. MiXCR was run by TCRdb on the PCR reads, yielding one entry per CDR3 protein. The sample has approximately 7,600 distinct CDR3 sequences, 40% to 60% seen once. The sequencing sample was made of CD4+ T cells from blood, cultured in vitro. These receptors were obtained from a human donor in good health. The CDR3 runs from the conserved cysteine through the conserved F or W. A D gene is named only where the DNA matches it firmly. A row's size may be missing; if present it is once, few, many or a size class.

J	size	V	D	CDR3	DNA
TRBJ1-5	.	TRBV15	.	CATGEGGSFGNQPQHF	TGTGCCACCGGCGAAGGGGGAAGTTTCGGCAATCAGCCCCAGCATTTT
TRBJ2-7	.	TRBV6-1	TRBD1	CASTPGDRAYEQYF	TGTGCCAGCACCCCCGGGGACAGAGCCTACGAGCAGTACTTC
TRBJ2-7	few	TRBV6-1	.	CASSPYRDPTYEQYF	TGTGCCAGCAGTCCCTACAGGGATCCCACCTACGAGCAGTACTTC
TRBJ1-3	.	TRBV7-2	.	CASSWDPGNTIYF	TGTGCCAGCAGCTGGGATCCAGGAAACACCATATATTTT
TRBJ2-3	.	TRBV9	.	CASSVVGFGTDTQYF	TGTGCCAGCAGCGTAGTAGGGTTTGGCACAGATACGCAGTATTTT
TRBJ2-3	few	TRBV20-1	TRBD1	CSARGSTDRVRTDTQYF	TGCAGTGCTAGAGGTTCCACCGACAGGGTCCGCACAGATACGCAGTATTTT
TRBJ1-2	.	TRBV5-1	.	CASSPGDYGYTF	TGCGCCAGCAGCCCGGGGGACTATGGCTACACCTTC
TRBJ2-3	.	TRBV25-1	.	CASTLSGDTSTDTQYF	TGTGCCAGTACGCTCTCAGGGGATACTAGCACAGATACGCAGTATTTT
TRBJ2-2	.	TRBV20-1	TRBD2	CSARDLGTSGRRDTGELFF	TGCAGTGCTAGAGATCTAGGGACTAGCGGGAGGCGTGACACCGGGGAGCTGTTTTTT
TRBJ2-3	.	TRBV20-1	.	CSASIGVSTDTQYF	TGCAGTGCCAGCATAGGAGTGAGCACAGATACGCAGTATTTT
TRBJ1-3	.	TRBV6-1	.	CASSEYRLSSGNTIYF	TGTGCCAGCAGTGAATACCGCCTCAGCTCTGGAAACACCATATATTTT
TRBJ2-5	.	TRBV20-1	.	CSAPGHLQETQYF	TGCAGTGCTCCGGGACACCTCCAAGAGACCCAGTACTTC
TRBJ2-3	few	TRBV20-1	.	CSAGPYTDTQYF	TGCAGTGCTGGACCGTACACAGATACGCAGTATTTT
TRBJ2-3	.	TRBV7-6	.	CASSLKRRQDYTDTQYF	TGTGCCAGCAGCCTCAAACGCCGGCAGGACTACACAGATACGCAGTATTTT
TRBJ1-2	.	TRBV28	.	CASSQGTYGYTF	TGTGCCAGCAGTCAAGGTACCTATGGCTACACCTTC
TRBJ2-7	.	TRBV2	.	CASSDAPYEQYF	TGTGCCAGCAGTGATGCACCCTACGAGCAGTACTTC
TRBJ1-2	.	TRBV19	.	CGSSIQGTYGYTF	TGTGGCAGTAGTATCCAGGGGACCTATGGCTACACCTTC
TRBJ1-2	.	TRBV7-2	.	CASSLNRVDYGYTF	TGTGCCAGCAGCCTAAACAGGGTTGACTATGGCTACACCTTC
TRBJ2-5	.	TRBV7-9	TRBD1	CASRLRTGVGETQYF	TGTGCCAGCAGACTGAGGACAGGGGTTGGGGAGACCCAGTACTTC
TRBJ1-2	medium-sized	TRBV6-1	.	CASSEGSGVYGYTF	TGTGCCAGCAGTGAAGGTTCAGGGGTATATGGCTACACCTTC
TRBJ1-2	large	TRBV4-1	TRBD1	CASSRSHTQGAWGYTF	TGCGCCAGCAGCCGCTCCCATACACAGGGGGCTTGGGGCTACACCTTC
TRBJ2-4	.	TRBV7-6	.	CASSLGEHVAKNIQYF	TGTGCCAGCAGCTTGGGGGAGCATGTAGCCAAAAACATTCAGTACTTC
TRBJ1-1	few	TRBV29-1	TRBD1	CSVEDLIRTGRAFF	TGCAGCGTTGAAGATCTTATCAGGACAGGGAGGGCTTTCTTT
TRBJ2-1	.	TRBV20-1	TRBD2	CSARGASGGSRNEQFF	TGCAGTGCTAGGGGGGCTAGCGGGGGGTCTCGGAATGAGCAGTTCTTC
TRBJ1-1	few	TRBV7-9	.	CASSYQTPMNTEAFF	TGTGCCAGCAGCTACCAGACACCCATGAACACTGAAGCTTTCTTT
TRBJ1-5	.	TRBV7-9	.	CASSLEVSQPQHF	TGTGCCAGCAGCTTAGAGGTCTCTCAGCCCCAGCATTTT
TRBJ2-7	.	TRBV7-8	.	CASSFAEGTYEQYF	TGTGCCAGCAGCTTCGCAGAGGGGACTTACGAGCAGTACTTC
TRBJ1-1	.	TRBV10-3	.	CAIRIDRNTEAFF	TGTGCCATCAGGATTGACAGGAACACTGAAGCTTTCTTT
TRBJ1-1	.	TRBV6-2/TRBV6-3	.	CASSQTIRQGKNTEAFF	TGTGCCAGCAGCCAGACAATCCGGCAGGGCAAGAACACTGAAGCTTTCTTT
TRBJ1-2	.	TRBV30	.	CAGRWRFYGYTF	TGTGCCGGACGGTGGAGGTTCTATGGCTACACCTTC
TRBJ1-5	.	TRBV30	.	CAWSGGGPGAPQHF	TGTGCCTGGAGTGGGGGGGGGCCCGGGGCGCCCCAGCATTTT
TRBJ1-6	.	TRBV2	TRBD1	CASRTGGWSPLHF	TGTGCCAGCAGGACAGGGGGCTGGTCACCCCTCCACTTT
TRBJ1-1	few	TRBV5-1	.	CASSKTTVNTEAFF	TGCGCCAGCAGCAAAACGACGGTGAACACTGAAGCTTTCTTT
TRBJ2-3	.	TRBV5-8	TRBD2	CASSLGLAGDDTQYF	TGTGCCAGCAGCCTTGGACTAGCGGGAGACGATACGCAGTATTTT
TRBJ2-2	.	TRBV12-3/TRBV12-4	.	CASRKGGHTGELFF	TGTGCCAGCAGGAAAGGGGGTCACACCGGGGAGCTGTTTTTT
TRBJ1-2	.	TRBV7-2	.	CASSPRGGNYGYTF	TGTGCCAGCAGCCCGCGTGGCGGTAACTATGGCTACACCTTC
TRBJ1-5	.	TRBV6-1	.	CASSLGGHQPQHF	TGTGCCAGCAGTCTGGGGGGGCATCAGCCCCAGCATTTT
TRBJ1-6	large	TRBV28	TRBD1	CASSGTGKGSPLHF	TGTGCCAGCAGTGGGACAGGGAAAGGTTCACCCCTCCACTTT
TRBJ2-5	once	TRBV5-1	TRBD1	CASSLGTGGFQETQYF	TGCGCCAGCAGCTTGGGGACAGGGGGCTTTCAAGAGACCCAGTACTTC
TRBJ1-2	.	TRBV5-1	.	CASSLETELNYGYTF	TGCGCCAGCAGCTTGGAGACAGAACTCAACTATGGCTACACCTTC
TRBJ1-1	once	TRBV2	.	CASASALIPEAFF	TGTGCCAGCGCAAGTGCTTTGATACCTGAAGCTTTCTTT
TRBJ2-1	.	TRBV4-1	TRBD2	CASSRPGLAGTQSYNEQFF	TGCGCCAGCAGCCGGCCGGGACTAGCGGGGACCCAATCCTACAATGAGCAGTTCTTC
TRBJ1-5	.	TRBV2	TRBD1	CASMRQGGNQPQHF	TGTGCCAGCATGCGACAGGGGGGAAATCAGCCCCAGCATTTT
TRBJ2-5	.	TRBV20-1	TRBD2	CSARDLAGGSETQYF	TGCAGTGCTAGAGATCTAGCGGGAGGGTCAGAGACCCAGTACTTC
TRBJ2-7	.	TRBV6-1	TRBD2	CATFLAGWVYEQYF	TGTGCCACCTTCTTAGCGGGCTGGGTCTACGAGCAGTACTTC
TRBJ2-7	.	TRBV7-8	.	CASRLDSWRENEQYF	TGTGCCAGCAGGTTGGACTCTTGGCGGGAAAACGAGCAGTACTTC
TRBJ2-3	.	TRBV7-8	.	CASSLEGQLATDTQYF	TGTGCCAGCAGCTTAGAAGGACAGCTTGCCACAGATACGCAGTATTTT
TRBJ1-2	few	TRBV7-2	.	CASSLERGYGYTF	TGTGCCAGCAGCTTAGAGAGGGGGTATGGCTACACCTTC
TRBJ2-3	.	TRBV7-6	.	CASSLGRRADTQYF	TGTGCCAGCAGCTTAGGGAGGCGCGCAGATACGCAGTATTTT
TRBJ2-7	.	TRBV5-1	TRBD1	CASSLEGTADEQYF	TGCGCCAGCAGCTTGGAAGGGACAGCCGACGAGCAGTACTTC
TRBJ1-1	few	TRBV6-1	.	CASSLIMNTEAFF	TGTGCCAGCAGCCTAATAATGAACACTGAAGCTTTCTTT
TRBJ2-7	.	TRBV6-1	TRBD2	CASRSGLASFEQYF	TGTGCCAGCAGATCCGGACTAGCTTCCTTCGAGCAGTACTTC
TRBJ2-7	.	TRBV20-1	.	CSAPTVRGSSYEQYF	TGCAGTGCGCCAACCGTTAGGGGGAGCTCCTACGAGCAGTACTTC
TRBJ1-2	.	TRBV6-1	TRBD1	CASSPRLTGTGSTNYGYTF	TGTGCCAGCAGCCCACGCCTTACCGGGACAGGGAGTACCAACTATGGCTACACCTTC
TRBJ1-2	few	TRBV12-3/TRBV12-4	.	CASSLVGNYGYTF	TGTGCCAGCAGTTTAGTCGGGAACTATGGCTACACCTTC
TRBJ2-3	.	TRBV7-2	.	CASSFSLASTTDTQYF	TGTGCCAGCAGCTTCTCACTAGCTTCGACCACAGATACGCAGTATTTT
TRBJ2-3	.	TRBV7-2	TRBD2	CASSSLAGSTDTQYF	TGTGCCAGCAGCTCTTTAGCGGGTAGCACAGATACGCAGTATTTT
TRBJ2-7	few	TRBV24-1	.	CATSDHTYGAHEQYF	TGTGCCACCAGTGACCACACGTACGGGGCCCACGAGCAGTACTTC
TRBJ2-2	.	TRBV7-2	TRBD2	CASSSSAGGWGTGELFF	TGTGCCAGCAGCTCGAGCGCGGGGGGGTGGGGCACCGGGGAGCTGTTTTTT